Sequencing of this T cell receptor beta chain was carried out in a study of yellow fever vaccine responses in identical twins. One entry per CDR3 protein, called by TCRdb with MiXCR from the RT-PCR reads. The table lists around 33,000 distinct CDR3 sequences, approximately 54% of them singletons. Deletions cut 6 bases from V and 5 bases from J, with 9 bases between. The CDR3 contains 12 residues. From germline, CDR1 is PRHDT and CDR2 FYEKMQ (reference sequence). The J gene is TRBJ2-3, the V gene TRBV13, with TRBD1 as a possible D gene (5 bases). This receptor was taken from a woman aged 18-29 years who received the yellow fever vaccine. The source material was T cells from blood (PBMCs), unsorted or a sorted subset (not recorded which), sampled before or after yellow fever vaccination (not recorded which). The CDR3 nucleotides read TGTGCCAGCAGGGGGCTCGGAGATACGCAGTATTTT. It specifies CASRGLGDTQYF.